The clone carrying this T cell receptor beta chain has just a few counts. TCRdb reprocessed the RT-PCR reads with MiXCR, giving one entry per CDR3 protein. The sample records hundreds of thousands of distinct CDR3 sequences, over 12% being singletons. With V trimmed by 5 bases and J by 5 bases, 6 bases remained unmatched. Germline V gene sequence: CDR1 MDHEN, CDR2 SYDVKM. The CDR3 loop spans 13 amino acids. V is TRBV28 and J is TRBJ2-7; TRBD1 agrees at 7 bases. The clonotype was recovered from a female donor in good health, serving as a healthy control. The sequencing sample was made of memory CD4+ T cells from blood. The CDR3 nucleotides read TGTGCCAGCAGTCCCCATGGACAGGACGAGCAGTACTTC. Residues: CASSPHGQDEQYF.